Below, 27 T cell receptor beta chains from the same sample are listed, as sequenced in a study of blood T cells in healthy people across ages. The use of a sample-barcoded 5' primer and a J-beta primer mix characterized a second PCR of about 7 to 12 cycles. Each CDR3 protein gets one entry after TCRdb re-called the 5' RACE reads with MiXCR. The repertoire holds over a million distinct CDR3 sequences, around 55% seen once, with over 6.5% in the top ten. Specimen: blood. The source is a man aged 18-30 years in good health.

V gene TRBV11-2 combines with J gene TRBJ2-5; 13 bases are shared with TRBD2. Trimming at V came to 5 bases and at J to 0 bases, leaving 6 bases not matched to a gene. Germline V gives CDR1 SGHAT, CDR2 FQNNGV. The length of the CDR3 is 17 residues. The CDR3 protein is CASSPGTSGMYQETQYF. The CDR3 nucleotides are TGTGCCAGCAGCCCAGGGACTAGCGGGATGTACCAAGAGACCCAGTACTTC.

A note on this clonotype: Mismatch with germline at one junction end may stem from a read error. This chain uses TRBV13 with TRBJ2-3; no firm D call. The CDR3 has 14 amino acids. Germline-derived CDR1 and CDR2 are PRHDT and FYEKMQ (reference sequence). CDR3 protein: CASGLVWGTDTQYF. CDR3 bases: TGTGCCAGCGGCTTAGTGTGGGGCACAGATACGCAGTATTTT.

The chain couples TRBV6-5 to TRBJ1-2, with D possibly being TRBD1 (5 bases). Germline V gene sequence: CDR1 MNHEY, CDR2 SVGAGI. The V gene lost 5 bases and the J gene lost 3 bases, with 10 bases spanning the gap. This CDR3 is 13 amino acids long. CDR3 residues: CASSGGDHYGYTF. CDR3 nucleotides: TGTGCCAGCAGTGGGGGGGATCACTATGGCTACACCTTC.

This chain joins TRBV4-1 and TRBJ2-3; no firm D call. Germline CDR1 is MGHRA and CDR2 is YSYEKL. The CDR3 runs 15 residues. V lost 0 bases, J lost 4 bases, and 11 bases lay in between. CDR3 residues: CASSQEARSADTQYF. CDR3 nucleotides: TGCGCCAGCAGCCAAGAGGCTCGAAGCGCAGATACGCAGTATTTT.

The chain recombines TRBV27 with TRBJ2-2; 11 bases align to TRBD2. There are 19 residues in the CDR3. CDR1 is MNHEY and CDR2 is SMNVEV in the germline V gene (reference sequence). J was trimmed by 1 base and V by 5 bases; bases with no gene match: 12. CDR3 nucleotide sequence: TGTGCCAGCAGTAGAGAACCGGGACTAGCGGATAAGAACACCGGGGAGCTGTTTTTT. Amino acid sequence: CASSREPGLADKNTGELFF.

This clonotype came up a few times. The rearrangement uses TRBV29-1 and TRBJ2-3, with 12 positions matching TRBD2. The CDR3 length is 14 residues. Germline CDR1 reads SQVTM; CDR2 reads ANQGSEA. After removal of 2 bases from V and 9 bases from J, the junction contained 6 bases not matched to a gene. CDR3 loop: CSVENWLAGGTQYF. In DNA form, the CDR3 reads TGCAGCGTTGAAAATTGGCTAGCGGGGGGGACGCAGTATTTT.

The rearrangement uses TRBV5-5 and TRBJ2-4, with 16 bases lining up with TRBD2. The germline V gene encodes CDR1 SGHKS and CDR2 YYEKEE (reference sequence). Trimming cost V 0 bases and J 13 bases; bases outside gene matches: 7. This CDR3 has 16 amino acids. CDR3 in DNA: TGTGCCAGCAGCTTGGCCGGGACTAGCGGGAGGGGTCGGCAGTACTTC. Translated, it gives CASSLAGTSGRGRQYF.

A few counts support this clonotype. The CDR3: CSVGDRVGYNEKLFF. CDR3 DNA sequence: TGCAGCGTTGGGGACAGGGTAGGCTATAATGAAAAACTGTTTTTT. The genes are TRBV29-1 and TRBJ1-4, with 9 bases that match TRBD1. The V and J ends lost 4 bases and 4 bases, in that order; junction bases with no gene match: 7. CDR1 SQVTM and CDR2 ANQGSEA come from the germline V gene. This CDR3 is 15 amino acids long.

V usage is TRBV4-3 and J usage is TRBJ2-7, with 7 bases fitting TRBD2. CDR3 size: 16 residues. With V trimmed by 0 bases and J by 5 bases, 10 bases remained unmatched. Germline V CDR1 and CDR2: LGHNA, YSLEER. This CDR3 reads CASSQDTQRGLNEQYF. Written as DNA, the CDR3 is TGCGCCAGCAGCCAAGATACCCAGCGGGGTCTCAACGAGCAGTACTTC.

The J gene is TRBJ1-3, the V gene TRBV4-1, with D possibly being TRBD1 (5 bases). Trimming removed 0 bases from V and 5 bases from J, with 14 bases in between. CDR1 is MGHRA and CDR2 is YSYEKL in the germline V gene. There are 16 residues in the CDR3. This chain's CDR3 is CASSQDHGGSRNTIYF. CDR3 in DNA: TGCGCCAGCAGCCAAGATCACGGGGGAAGCCGAAACACCATATATTTT.

Comment on this clonotype: Sequence at one end of the junction differs from germline and may be a read error. The V and J genes are TRBV4-2 and TRBJ2-1, with TRBD2 identical over 9 bases. The CDR3 length is 17 residues. CDR1 and CDR2 from the germline V gene are LGHNA and YNFKEQ. The CDR3 coding sequence is TGTGCCAGCAACCAAGATCCCCCTAGCGGGATGTACAATGAGCAGTTCTTC. Translation: CASNQDPPSGMYNEQFF.

V gene TRBV6-6 combines with J gene TRBJ1-1, with D uncertain. The CDR3 is 17 residues long. Between the trimmed V and J ends, which lost 10 bases and 0 bases, there was a span of 24 bases. CDR1 is MNHNY and CDR2 is SVGAGI in the germline V gene (reference sequence). The CDR3 DNA reads as TGTGCCACCTCGGTTAATGCAGAAGGGTACATGAACACTGAAGCTTTCTTT. Its translation is CATSVNAEGYMNTEAFF.

This clonotype was observed a few times. The rearrangement uses TRBV6-5 and TRBJ2-7, with 7 bases identical to TRBD2. Trimming removed 5 bases from V and 2 bases from J; junction bases left unmatched: 9. CDR1 is MNHEY and CDR2 is SVGAGI in the germline V gene. The length of the CDR3 is 15 residues. The DNA of the CDR3 is TGTGCCAGCAGTATTCTCGCGGGGGAGACCTACGAGCAGTACTTC. Translated, it gives CASSILAGETYEQYF.

V usage is TRBV6-6 and J usage is TRBJ2-7, with TRBD2 matching over 7 bases. CDR1 and CDR2 from the germline V gene are MNHNY and SVGAGI (reference sequence). The trim removed 6 bases at V and 1 base at J, leaving 9 bases unmatched. The CDR3 runs to 15 residues. The CDR3 loop is CASRIDGTNSYEQYF. The DNA for the CDR3 is TGTGCCAGCAGGATCGACGGGACTAATTCCTACGAGCAGTACTTC.

The chain links TRBV7-2 to TRBJ2-2, with 14 bases aligning to TRBD2. Germline loops: CDR1 SGHTA, CDR2 FQGNSA. The V segment lost 5 bases and the J segment 7 bases; nucleotides outside the gene matches: 3. CDR3 length equals 15 residues. Written as DNA, the CDR3 is TGTGCCAGCAGCCGACTAGCGGGGGGGAGCGGGGAGCTGTTTTTT. It yields the protein CASSRLAGGSGELFF.

The V call is TRBV7-2, the J call TRBJ2-1; D not certain. CDR1 is SGHTA, CDR2 FQGNSA, per germline. The ends were cut back, 6 bases at V and 10 bases at J, with 13 bases in the middle. CDR3 length: 12 amino acids. CDR3 sequence reads: CASRFPAGEQFF. The CDR3 nucleotides are TGTGCCAGCAGATTTCCCGCCGGGGAGCAGTTCTTC.

This clonotype was counted a single time. The chain is built from TRBV4-2 and TRBJ2-7, with TRBD2 identical over 8 bases. J was trimmed by 3 bases and V by 4 bases; bases with no gene match: 8. CDR1 LGHNA and CDR2 YNFKEQ come from the germline V gene. The CDR3 loop spans 15 amino acids. The DNA for the CDR3 is TGTGCCAGCAGCCGCCCGGGGCTAGCGGGCTACGAGCAGTACTTC. This encodes CASSRPGLAGYEQYF.

This clonotype was found a few times. This chain connects TRBV27 to TRBJ2-7; 9 positions match TRBD1. This CDR3 region has 16 residues. V dropped 5 bases and J dropped 4; count of bases not matched to a gene: 12. The germline CDR1 and CDR2 sequences are MNHEY and SMNVEV (reference sequence). CDR3 sequence reads: CASSPPAGQGRYEQYF. Here the CDR3 DNA reads TGTGCCAGCAGTCCCCCGGCGGGACAGGGAAGGTACGAGCAGTACTTC.

This clonotype was detected only a few times. The rearrangement joins TRBV20-1 to TRBJ2-4; TRBD2 agrees at 7 bases. The assigned J gene may be wrong: the sequence end matches TRBJ2-7 better. The germline V gene has CDR1 DFQATT and CDR2 SNEGSKA (reference sequence). The CDR3 has 14 residues. The CDR3 coding sequence is TGCAGTGCTAGAGACCTAGCGGTTAACTACGAGCAGTACTTC. Translating gives CSARDLAVNYEQYF.

There are a few counts of this clonotype. The J gene is TRBJ2-3, the V gene TRBV2, with D possibly TRBD1 on 6 matching bases. This CDR3 spans 15 amino acids. Germline V gene sequence: CDR1 SNHLY, CDR2 FYNNEI. The V end lost 10 bases, the J end lost 2 bases, and 19 bases lay between the germline ends. Here the CDR3 reads CANRPTDSSTDTQYF. CDR3 sequence (DNA): TGTGCCAACCGACCTACGGACAGCTCCACAGATACGCAGTATTTT.

This clonotype was seen a few times. The chain uses TRBV5-1 and TRBJ1-1; D unclear. The CDR3 loop spans 11 amino acids. Germline values: CDR1 SGHRS, CDR2 YFSETQ. Trimming removed 4 bases from V and 7 bases from J, with 8 bases in between. The CDR3 DNA is TGCGCCAGCAGCGCCCCGGGTGAAGCTTTCTTT. Amino acids: CASSAPGEAFF.

This chain links TRBV7-9 with TRBJ1-1, with 8 bases that match TRBD1. V was pared by 4 bases and J by 3 bases, with 4 bases of the junction left unmatched. The CDR3 covers 14 residues. Germline V CDR1 and CDR2: SEHNR, FQNEAQ (reference sequence). CDR3 loop: CASSSLTGDTEAFF. Written as DNA, the CDR3 is TGTGCCAGCAGCTCCTTGACAGGGGACACTGAAGCTTTCTTT.

The V and J genes are TRBV15 and TRBJ2-1, with D perhaps being TRBD1 or TRBD2 (6 bases each). Germline assignment: CDR1 LNHNV and CDR2 YYDKDF (reference sequence). The V end was cut by 5 bases, the J end by 7 bases, with 21 bases between. The CDR3 has 16 residues. CDR3 nucleotide sequence: TGTGCCACCAGCTTAACCTGGGGGGCATCGGGGAATGAGCAGTTCTTC. Encoded protein: CATSLTWGASGNEQFF.

J is TRBJ2-3 and V is TRBV7-9, with 8 bases that match TRBD2. This CDR3 has 14 residues. J gave up 4 bases and V 4 bases, and 4 bases lay outside the gene matches. Germline CDR1 is SEHNR and CDR2 is FQNEAQ (reference sequence). The CDR3 DNA is TGTGCCAGCAGCTCTCTAGCGGGCTCAGATACGCAGTATTTT. Translated, it gives CASSSLAGSDTQYF.

CDR3 nucleotides: TGTGCCAGCAAACGGACAGGGGCCGGCTCTGGAAACACCATATATTTT. Protein product: CASKRTGAGSGNTIYF. The chain joins TRBV6-5 to TRBJ1-3, with 9 bases identical to TRBD1. The CDR3 runs 16 residues. With V trimmed by 7 bases and J by 0 bases, 7 bases remained unmatched. Germline V lookup: CDR1 MNHEY, CDR2 SVGAGI.

The chain combines TRBV6-6 with TRBJ2-4; no clear D. Judging by the DNA end, TRBJ2-5 fits better; the J call may be wrong. CDR1 and CDR2 (germline): MNHNY, SVGAGI (reference sequence). The CDR3 is 14 amino acids. The CDR3, as DNA: TGTGCCAGCAGTGAGCGTGGGGTCCAGGAGACCCAGTACTTC. Its translation is CASSERGVQETQYF.

The J gene is TRBJ2-1, the V gene TRBV25-1; 8 bases line up with TRBD2. J gave up 7 bases and V 5 bases, and 7 bases lay outside the gene matches. The CDR3 consists of 14 residues. Germline V gene lookup returns CDR1 MGHDK and CDR2 SYGVNS. For the CDR3, the DNA is TGTGCCAGCAGTAGGCCGGGACTAGAAAATGAGCAGTTCTTC. This encodes CASSRPGLENEQFF.